The present TCR beta chain was sequenced within a study of siplizumab effects on memory and regulatory T cells. General observations from the study: Proliferating Tregs taken from siplizumab cultures were not shown to have a confirmed suppressive function. Alloreactive sequences traceable to unstimulated CD4+ memory cells were significantly reduced by siplizumab.

The table came from immunoSEQ multiplex PCR; TCRdb's copy has only in-frame clones and leaves some out. Of 100,000 or so clones in the sample, 80% to 95% are singletons; the top ten hold about 1.1%. This clone has only a few counts. Its antigen is not identified. The CDR3 runs 15 residues. The germline V gene encodes CDR1 LNHDA and CDR2 SQIVND (reference sequence). The V and J ends lost 9 bases and 5 bases, in that order; junction bases with no gene match: 15. The chain carries TRBV19 and TRBJ2-7; 8 bases line up with TRBD2. The receptor's source is a human donor in good health. Material for sequencing was CD4+ T cells sorted from blood. Written as DNA, the CDR3 is TGTGCCAGCCTCAAAACGGGAGGGAGTTATAACGAGCAGTACTTC. It specifies CASLKTGGSYNEQYF.